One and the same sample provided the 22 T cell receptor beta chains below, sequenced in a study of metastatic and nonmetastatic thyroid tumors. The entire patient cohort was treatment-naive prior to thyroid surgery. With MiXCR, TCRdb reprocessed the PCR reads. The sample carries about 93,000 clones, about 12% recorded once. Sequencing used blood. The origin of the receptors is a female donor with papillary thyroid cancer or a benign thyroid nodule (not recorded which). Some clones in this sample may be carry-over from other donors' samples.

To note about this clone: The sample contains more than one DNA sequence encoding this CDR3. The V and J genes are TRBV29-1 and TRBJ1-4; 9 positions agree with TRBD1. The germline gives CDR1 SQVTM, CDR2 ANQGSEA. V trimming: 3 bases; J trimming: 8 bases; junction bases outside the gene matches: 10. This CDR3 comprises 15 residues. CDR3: CSVDWTGDLEEKLFF. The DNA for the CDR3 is TGCAGCGTTGATTGGACAGGGGATCTGGAGGAAAAACTGTTTTTT.

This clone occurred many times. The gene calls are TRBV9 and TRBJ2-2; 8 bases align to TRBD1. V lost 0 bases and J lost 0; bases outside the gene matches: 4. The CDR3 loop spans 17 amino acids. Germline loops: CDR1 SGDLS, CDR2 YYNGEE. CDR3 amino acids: CASSVVAGGANTGELFF. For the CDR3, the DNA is TGTGCCAGCAGCGTAGTGGCAGGGGGCGCGAACACCGGGGAGCTGTTTTTT.

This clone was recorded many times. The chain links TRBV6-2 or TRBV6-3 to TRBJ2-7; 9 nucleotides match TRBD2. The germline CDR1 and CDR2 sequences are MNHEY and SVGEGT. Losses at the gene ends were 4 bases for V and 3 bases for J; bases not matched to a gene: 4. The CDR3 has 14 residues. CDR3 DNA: TGTGCCAGCAGTTCACCAGCGGGAGGCTACGAGCAGTACTTC. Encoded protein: CASSSPAGGYEQYF.

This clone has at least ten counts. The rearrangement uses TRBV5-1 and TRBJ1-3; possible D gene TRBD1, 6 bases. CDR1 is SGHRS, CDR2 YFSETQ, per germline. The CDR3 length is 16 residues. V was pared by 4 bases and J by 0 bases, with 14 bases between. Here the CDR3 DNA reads TGCGCCAGCAGCGATATCTTACAGGGCTCTGGAAACACCATATATTTT. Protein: CASSDILQGSGNTIYF.

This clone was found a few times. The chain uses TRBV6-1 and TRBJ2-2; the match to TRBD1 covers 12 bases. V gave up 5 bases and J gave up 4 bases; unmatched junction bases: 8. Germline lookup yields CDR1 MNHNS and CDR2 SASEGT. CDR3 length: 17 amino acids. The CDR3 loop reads CASSRDPGQGATGELFF. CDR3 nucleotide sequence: TGTGCCAGCAGTCGAGACCCGGGACAGGGGGCCACCGGGGAGCTGTTTTTT.

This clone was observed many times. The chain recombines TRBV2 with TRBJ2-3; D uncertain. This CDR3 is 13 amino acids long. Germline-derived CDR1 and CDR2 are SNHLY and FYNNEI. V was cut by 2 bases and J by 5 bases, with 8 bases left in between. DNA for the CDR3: TGTGCCAGCAGTGAAATTCTGAGAGATACGCAGTATTTT. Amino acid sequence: CASSEILRDTQYF.

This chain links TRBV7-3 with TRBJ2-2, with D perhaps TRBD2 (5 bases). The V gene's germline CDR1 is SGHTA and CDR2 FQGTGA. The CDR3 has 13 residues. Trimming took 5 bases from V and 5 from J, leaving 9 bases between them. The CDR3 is CASSPSKTGELFF. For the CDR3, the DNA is TGTGCCAGCAGCCCTAGCAAGACCGGGGAGCTGTTTTTT.

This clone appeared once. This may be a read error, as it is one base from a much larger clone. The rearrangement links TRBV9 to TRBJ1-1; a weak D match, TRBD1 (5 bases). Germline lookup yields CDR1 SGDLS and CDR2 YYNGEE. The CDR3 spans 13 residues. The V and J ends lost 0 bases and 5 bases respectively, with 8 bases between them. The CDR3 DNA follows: TGTGCCAGCAGCGTAGTGGGGGTGACTGAAGCTTTCTTT. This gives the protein CASSVVGVTEAFF.

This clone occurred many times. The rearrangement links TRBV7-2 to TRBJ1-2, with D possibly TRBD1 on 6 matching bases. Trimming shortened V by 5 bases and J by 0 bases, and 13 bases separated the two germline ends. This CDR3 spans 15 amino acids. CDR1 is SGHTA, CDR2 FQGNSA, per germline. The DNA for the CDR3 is TGTGCCAGCAGCATACCGGGACACCCTAACTATGGCTACACCTTC. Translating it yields CASSIPGHPNYGYTF.

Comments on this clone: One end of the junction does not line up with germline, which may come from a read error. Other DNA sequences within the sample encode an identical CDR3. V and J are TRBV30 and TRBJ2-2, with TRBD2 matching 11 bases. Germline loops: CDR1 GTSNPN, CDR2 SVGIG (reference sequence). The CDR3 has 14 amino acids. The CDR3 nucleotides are TGTGCCTGGAATGCCGGGACTAGCGGCGGGGAGCTTTTTTTT. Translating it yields CAWNAGTSGGELFF.

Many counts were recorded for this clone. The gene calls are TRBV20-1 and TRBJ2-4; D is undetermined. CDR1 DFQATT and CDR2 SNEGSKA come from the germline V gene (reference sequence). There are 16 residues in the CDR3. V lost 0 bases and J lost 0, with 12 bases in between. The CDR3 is CSARDEAGIAKNIQYF. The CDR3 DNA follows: TGCAGTGCTAGAGATGAGGCAGGAATAGCCAAAAACATTCAGTACTTC.

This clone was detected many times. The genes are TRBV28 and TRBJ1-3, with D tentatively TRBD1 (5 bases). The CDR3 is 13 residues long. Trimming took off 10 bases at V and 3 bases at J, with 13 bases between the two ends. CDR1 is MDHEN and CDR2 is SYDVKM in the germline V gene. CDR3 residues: CATGTQNGNTIYF. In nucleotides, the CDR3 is TGTGCCACCGGGACCCAGAATGGAAACACCATATATTTT. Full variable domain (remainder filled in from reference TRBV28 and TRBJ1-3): DVKVTQSSRYLVKRTGEKVFLECVQDMDHENMFWYRQDPGLGLRLIYFSYDVKMKEKGDIPEGYSVSREKKERFSLILESASTNQTSMYLCATGTQNGNTIYFGEGSWLTVV.

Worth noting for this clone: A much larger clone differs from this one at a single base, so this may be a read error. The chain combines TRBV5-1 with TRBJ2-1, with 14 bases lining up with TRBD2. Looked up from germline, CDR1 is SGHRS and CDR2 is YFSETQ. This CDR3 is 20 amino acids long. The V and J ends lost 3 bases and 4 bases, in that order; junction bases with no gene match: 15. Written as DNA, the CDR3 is TGCGCCAGCAGCTCGTTGTTAGGGACTAGCGGGAGTAATAGGTACAATGAGCAGTTCTTC. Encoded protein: CASSSLLGTSGSNRYNEQFF.

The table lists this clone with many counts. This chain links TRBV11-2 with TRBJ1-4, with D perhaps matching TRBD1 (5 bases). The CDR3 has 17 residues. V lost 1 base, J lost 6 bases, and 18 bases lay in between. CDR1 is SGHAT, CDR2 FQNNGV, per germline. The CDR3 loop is CASSLGRRDLDHEKLFF. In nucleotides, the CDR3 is TGTGCCAGCAGCTTAGGTAGGCGGGACTTGGACCATGAAAAACTGTTTTTT. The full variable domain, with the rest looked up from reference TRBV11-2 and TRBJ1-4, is EAGVAQSPRYKIIEKRQSVAFWCNPISGHATLYWYQQILGQGPKLLIQFQNNGVVDDSQLPKDRFSAERLKGVDSTLKIQPAKLEDSAVYLCASSLGRRDLDHEKLFFGSGTQLSVL.

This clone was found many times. The CDR3 coding sequence is TGTGCCAGCAGTTTTTTCGGGGCGATGAACACTGAAGCTTTCTTT. Its protein product is CASSFFGAMNTEAFF. This chain connects TRBV28 to TRBJ1-1; D is possibly TRBD1 (5 bases). The CDR3 runs to 15 residues. The germline CDR1 and CDR2 sequences are MDHEN and SYDVKM. Trimming pared 3 bases from V and 0 bases from J, leaving 11 bases between.

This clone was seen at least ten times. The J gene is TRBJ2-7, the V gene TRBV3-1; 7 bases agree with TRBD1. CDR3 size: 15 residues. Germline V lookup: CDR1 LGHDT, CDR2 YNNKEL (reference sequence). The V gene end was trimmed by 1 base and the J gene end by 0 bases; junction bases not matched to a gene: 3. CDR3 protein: CASSQGAGGSYEQYF. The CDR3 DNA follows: TGTGCCAGCAGCCAAGGGGCAGGGGGCTCCTACGAGCAGTACTTC.

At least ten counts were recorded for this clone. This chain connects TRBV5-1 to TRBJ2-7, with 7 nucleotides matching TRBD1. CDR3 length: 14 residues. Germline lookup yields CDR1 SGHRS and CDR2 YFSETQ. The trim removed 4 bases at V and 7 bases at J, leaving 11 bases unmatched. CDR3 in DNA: TGCGCCAGCAGCCAGGGGGTTATGTCTCGGGAGCAGTACTTC. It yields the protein CASSQGVMSREQYF.

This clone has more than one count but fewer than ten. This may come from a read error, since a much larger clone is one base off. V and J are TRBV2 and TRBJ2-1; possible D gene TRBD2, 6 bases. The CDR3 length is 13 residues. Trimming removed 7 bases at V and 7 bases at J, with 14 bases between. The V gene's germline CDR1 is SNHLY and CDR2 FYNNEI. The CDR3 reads CASMGGHLNEQFF. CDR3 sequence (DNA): TGTGCCAGCATGGGAGGACACCTAAATGAGCAGTTCTTC.

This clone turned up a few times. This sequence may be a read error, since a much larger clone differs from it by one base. For the CDR3, the DNA is TGTGCCAGCAGGAGGACTAGCGTGAGTTTCTCCTACAATGAGCAGTTCTTC. This sequence encodes CASRRTSVSFSYNEQFF. The rearrangement uses TRBV6-2 or TRBV6-3 and TRBJ2-1, with 9 nucleotides matching TRBD2. Germline trimming cut 6 bases from V and 0 bases from J; bases unmatched to any gene: 9. The germline gives CDR1 MNHEY, CDR2 SVGEGT. This CDR3 has 17 amino acids.

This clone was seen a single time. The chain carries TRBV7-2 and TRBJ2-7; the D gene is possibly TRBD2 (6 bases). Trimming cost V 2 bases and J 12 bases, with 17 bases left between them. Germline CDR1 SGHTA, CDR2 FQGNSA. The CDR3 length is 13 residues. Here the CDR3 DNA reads TGTGCCAGCAGCTTATTAGCGGTAGCCCCCCCGTACTTC. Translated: CASSLLAVAPPYF.

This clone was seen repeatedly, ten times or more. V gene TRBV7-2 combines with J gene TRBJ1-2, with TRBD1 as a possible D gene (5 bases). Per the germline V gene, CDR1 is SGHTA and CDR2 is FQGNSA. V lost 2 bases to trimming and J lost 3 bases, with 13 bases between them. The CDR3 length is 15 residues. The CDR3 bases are TGTGCCAGCAGCTTACGACCGGACACGGACTATGGCTACACCTTC. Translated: CASSLRPDTDYGYTF.

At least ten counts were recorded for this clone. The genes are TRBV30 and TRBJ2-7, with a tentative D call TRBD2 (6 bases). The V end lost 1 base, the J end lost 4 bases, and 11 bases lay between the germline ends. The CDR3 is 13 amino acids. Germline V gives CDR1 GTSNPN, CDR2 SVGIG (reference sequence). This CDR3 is CAWSGQGGYEQYF. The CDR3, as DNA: TGTGCCTGGAGTGGCCAGGGAGGATACGAGCAGTACTTC.